The 21 T cell receptor beta chains given below trace back to one sample, sequenced in a study of T cell therapy product for transplant patients. Label meaning: approximately 20 nM rapamycin added during CMV-specific T-cell product expansion (Rapa-TCP). Label signifies: CMVpp65/IE-1-reactive T cells enriched by IFNgamma capture and expanded in vitro. Stimulation lasted 6 hours, using overlapping CMV pp65 and IE-1 peptide pools at approximately 0.54 ug/ml each. After CMV stimulation, cells secreting IFNgamma were enriched by positive selection. The enriched IFNgamma+ cells were cultured about 21 days on irradiated autologous feeders with either IL-7/IL-15 or IL-2. Antigen specificity for these receptors is unknown. Method: immunoSEQ multiplex PCR; TCRdb's copy keeps in-frame clones and lacks some. The data contain approximately 1,000 clones, 46% of them singletons. Sequenced: a sorted cell population cultured from PBMCs. These receptor sequences come from an adult in good health.

The table lists this clone with a few counts. The gene calls are TRBV29-1 and TRBJ2-1, with D hard to call. This CDR3 is 13 amino acids long. Between the trimmed V and J ends, which lost 0 bases and 10 bases, there was a span of 13 bases. Germline V lookup: CDR1 SQVTM, CDR2 ANQGSEA. Here the CDR3 DNA reads TGCAGCGTTGAAGATCAAGTGGGGATAGAGCAGTTCTTC. This codes for CSVEDQVGIEQFF.

This clone has only a few counts. The chain joins TRBV11-2 to TRBJ1-6; 10 positions agree with TRBD1. The CDR3 covers 15 residues. Per the germline V gene, CDR1 is SGHAT and CDR2 is FQNNGV. V lost 5 bases to trimming and J lost 11 bases; unmatched junction nucleotides: 9. CDR3: CASSALGTGAAPLHF. The CDR3 DNA sequence: TGTGCCAGCAGCGCCCTTGGGACAGGGGCGGCACCCCTCCACTTT.

This chain joins TRBV11-1 and TRBJ1-5; D is perhaps TRBD1 (5 bases). The CDR3 covers 14 residues. CDR1 is SGHAT, CDR2 FQDESV, per germline (reference sequence). The V end was cut by 2 bases, the J end by 5 bases, with 10 bases between. For the CDR3, the DNA is TGTGCCAGCAGCTTATCAGGGCAGGATCAGCCCCAGCATTTT. As protein: CASSLSGQDQPQHF.

This clone ranks as medium-sized. The rearrangement uses TRBV30 and TRBJ1-1; D unresolved. The CDR3 runs to 12 residues. Germline V gives CDR1 GTSNPN, CDR2 SVGIG (reference sequence). Trimming shortened V by 5 bases and J by 7 bases, and 14 bases separated the two germline ends. This chain's CDR3 is CAWGSQPHEAFF. CDR3 nucleotide sequence: TGTGCCTGGGGTTCCCAGCCTCATGAAGCTTTCTTT.

This chain uses TRBV6-9 with TRBJ1-2; TRBD1 matches at 8 bases. Unmatched junction bases numbered 14, after V lost 3 bases and J lost 8 bases. This CDR3 region has 16 residues. CDR1 is MNHGY, CDR2 SVAAGI, per germline. The CDR3 DNA is TGTGCCAGCAGTTACGTAACCGGGACAGGAACCTACGGCTACACCTTC. Encoded protein: CASSYVTGTGTYGYTF.

This sequence joins TRBV5-1 and TRBJ2-7; no clear D. The CDR3 sequence is 12 residues long. V was clipped by 1 base and J by 6 bases, with 8 bases between them. CDR1 and CDR2 (germline): SGHRS, YFSETQ. CDR3 sequence: CASSLPPREQYF. For the CDR3, the DNA is TGCGCCAGCAGCTTGCCCCCACGCGAGCAGTACTTC.

J is TRBJ1-1 and V is TRBV6-5, with D perhaps TRBD1 (5 bases). The CDR3 extends over 15 amino acids. Trimming shortened V by 10 bases and J by 2 bases, and 20 bases separated the two germline ends. Germline V gene sequence: CDR1 MNHEY, CDR2 SVGAGI. CDR3 coding DNA: TGTGCCATCACTACGACAGAGACCCCTAACACTGAAGCTTTCTTT. Translating gives CAITTTETPNTEAFF.

V gene TRBV6-4 combines with J gene TRBJ1-2; possible D gene TRBD1, 5 bases. The CDR3 sequence is 14 residues long. V gave up 5 bases and J gave up 5 bases, with 15 bases separating them. Germline V lookup: CDR1 MRHNA, CDR2 SNTAGT. CDR3 DNA: TGTGCCAGCAGTTCGGGCCGAGGGGAGTATGGCTACACCTTC. It codes for CASSSGRGEYGYTF.

The V gene is TRBV7-3, the J gene TRBJ2-7; D not resolved. The V end was cut by 5 bases, the J end by 3 bases, with 8 bases between. Looked up from germline, CDR1 is SGHTA and CDR2 is FQGTGA. CDR3 length equals 12 residues. The CDR3 region has the DNA TGTGCCAGCAGCCCGTCCGTCTACGAGCAGTACTTC. Translating it yields CASSPSVYEQYF.

The rearrangement uses TRBV7-9 and TRBJ2-3, with 8 bases aligning to TRBD1. Germline V gene data show CDR1 as SEHNR and CDR2 as FQNEAQ (reference sequence). V lost 10 bases, J lost 1 base, and 4 bases stayed unmatched. This CDR3 spans 13 amino acids. CDR3 nucleotide sequence: TGTGCCATAGAGGACAGGGGCACAGATACGCAGTATTTT. It specifies CAIEDRGTDTQYF.

Points on this clone: This same CDR3 is encoded by further DNA sequences in the sample. The CDR3 loop reads CASSSAYYGYTF. CDR3 sequence (DNA): TGTGCCAGCAGTTCAGCGTACTATGGCTACACCTTC. The chain combines TRBV6-5 with TRBJ1-2; D call uncertain. CDR1 and CDR2 from the germline V gene are MNHEY and SVGAGI. This CDR3 contains 12 residues. Deletions cut 4 bases from V and 3 bases from J, with 6 bases between.

The CDR3 loop is CASSPLARGANTGELFF. The DNA of the CDR3 is TGCGCCAGCAGCCCACTAGCGCGGGGGGCCAACACCGGGGAGCTGTTTTTT. The chain links TRBV5-1 to TRBJ2-2, with 8 bases identical to TRBD2. From germline, CDR1 is SGHRS and CDR2 YFSETQ. The CDR3 extends over 17 amino acids. V dropped 4 bases and J dropped 2; count of bases not matched to a gene: 10.

This clone has just a few counts. This sequence joins TRBV18 and TRBJ2-2; a possible D gene is TRBD1 (5 bases). The germline V gene has CDR1 KGHSH and CDR2 LQKENI. The CDR3 contains 15 residues. Deletions cut 2 bases from V and 1 base from J, with 8 bases between. The CDR3: CASSPGAGNTGELFF. The CDR3 nucleotides read TGTGCCAGCTCACCAGGGGCAGGGAACACCGGGGAGCTGTTTTTT.

This clone is labeled as large. This chain joins TRBV30 and TRBJ1-1, with unresolved D. CDR1 is GTSNPN, CDR2 SVGIG, per germline (reference sequence). The CDR3 extends over 13 amino acids. V lost 1 base to trimming and J lost 2 bases, with 8 bases between them. The chain's CDR3 is CAWSAHYNTEAFF. The CDR3, as DNA: TGTGCCTGGAGTGCGCACTATAACACTGAAGCTTTCTTT.

This rearrangement joins TRBV7-2 to TRBJ1-2, with TRBD1 matching 12 bases. Unmatched junction bases numbered 9, after V lost 2 bases and J lost 8 bases. This CDR3 contains 16 residues. Germline V CDR1 and CDR2: SGHTA, FQGNSA. CDR3 nucleotide sequence: TGTGCCAGCAGCTTATCCCCGGGACAGGGGGCCCGGGGCTACACCTTC. This gives the protein CASSLSPGQGARGYTF.

CDR3 DNA: TGTGCCAGCAGAGAGATTTGGATCCACACTGAAGCTTTCTTT. This gives the protein CASREIWIHTEAFF. The chain uses TRBV21-1 and TRBJ1-1. TRBV21-1 has pseudogene status. The CDR3 is 14 residues long.

This clone is large (0.1 to 1%) within its sample. The V and J genes are TRBV6-4 and TRBJ1-5; D unresolved. The V gene lost 5 bases and the J gene lost 0 bases, with 11 bases spanning the gap. Per the germline V gene, CDR1 is MRHNA and CDR2 is SNTAGT. CDR3 length equals 15 residues. This CDR3 is CASSFDTFSNQPQHF. The CDR3 DNA reads TGTGCCAGCAGTTTCGACACCTTTAGCAATCAGCCCCAGCATTTT.

As concerns this clone: This CDR3 is also generated by other DNA sequences in the sample. J is TRBJ1-2 and V is TRBV7-2, with a weak D call TRBD1 (5 bases). The CDR3 covers 15 residues. V was clipped by 5 bases and J by 2 bases, with 15 bases between them. The germline V gene encodes CDR1 SGHTA and CDR2 FQGNSA. The CDR3 DNA reads as TGTGCCAGCAGCCCCCCAGCGGGGACGAACTATGGCTACACCTTC. Translating gives CASSPPAGTNYGYTF. Variable domain in full (rest from reference TRBV7-2 and TRBJ1-2): GAGVSQSPSNKVTEKGKDVELRCDPISGHTALYWYRQSLGQGLEFLIYFQGNSAPDKSGLPSDRFSAERTGGSVSTLTIQRTQQEDSAVYLCASSPPAGTNYGYTFGSGTRLTVV.

The chain links TRBV7-2 to TRBJ2-5; D remains unclear. The CDR3 sequence is 15 residues long. V was clipped by 4 bases and J by 3 bases, with 15 bases between them. The V gene's germline CDR1 is SGHTA and CDR2 FQGNSA. The CDR3 DNA follows: TGTGCCAGCAGCTCCCTTACGGAAGCTAAAGAGACCCAGTACTTC. Its protein product is CASSSLTEAKETQYF.

The chain is built from TRBV30 and TRBJ1-1, with D possibly matching TRBD1 (5 bases). The germline CDR1 and CDR2 sequences are GTSNPN and SVGIG (reference sequence). Trimming pared 1 base from V and 8 bases from J, leaving 8 bases between. This CDR3 comprises 11 residues. DNA of the CDR3: TGTGCCTGGAGTGGCCAGGGCGAAGCTTTCTTT. Translation gives CAWSGQGEAFF.

This clone qualifies as medium-sized. The chain joins TRBV29-1 to TRBJ1-2, with 12 nucleotides matching TRBD1. Unmatched junction bases numbered 5, after V lost 2 bases and J lost 4 bases. This CDR3 spans 15 amino acids. Germline V gene data show CDR1 as SQVTM and CDR2 as ANQGSEA. This CDR3 reads CSVEPGTGGFYGYTF. The DNA for the CDR3 is TGCAGCGTTGAACCCGGGACAGGGGGCTTCTATGGCTACACCTTC.